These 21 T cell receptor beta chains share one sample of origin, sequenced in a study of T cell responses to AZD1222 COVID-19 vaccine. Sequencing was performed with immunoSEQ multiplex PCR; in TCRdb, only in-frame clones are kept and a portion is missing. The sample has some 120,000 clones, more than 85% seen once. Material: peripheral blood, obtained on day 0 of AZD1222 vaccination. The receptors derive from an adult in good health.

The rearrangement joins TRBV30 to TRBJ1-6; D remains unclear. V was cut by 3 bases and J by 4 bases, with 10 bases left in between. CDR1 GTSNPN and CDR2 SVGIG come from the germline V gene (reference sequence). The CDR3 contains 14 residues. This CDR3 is CAWRFGEYNSPLHF. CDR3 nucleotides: TGTGCCTGGAGATTCGGAGAATATAATTCACCCCTCCACTTT.

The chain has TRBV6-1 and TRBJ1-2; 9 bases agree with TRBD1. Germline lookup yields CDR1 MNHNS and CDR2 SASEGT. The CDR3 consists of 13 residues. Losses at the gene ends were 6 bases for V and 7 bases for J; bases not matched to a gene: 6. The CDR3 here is CASRPTGGPGYTF. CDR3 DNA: TGTGCCAGCAGACCCACAGGGGGCCCTGGCTACACCTTC.

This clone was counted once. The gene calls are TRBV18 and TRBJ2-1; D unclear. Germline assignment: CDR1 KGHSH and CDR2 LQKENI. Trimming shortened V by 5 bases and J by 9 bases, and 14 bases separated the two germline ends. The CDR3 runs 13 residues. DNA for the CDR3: TGTGCCAGCTCAATAGGTGTTCCCGGTGAGCAGTTCTTC. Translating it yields CASSIGVPGEQFF.

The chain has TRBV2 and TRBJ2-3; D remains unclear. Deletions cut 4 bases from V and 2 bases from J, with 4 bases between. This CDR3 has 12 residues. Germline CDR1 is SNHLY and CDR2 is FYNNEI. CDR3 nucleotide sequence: TGTGCCAGCAGTGCCTACACAGATACGCAGTATTTT. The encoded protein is CASSAYTDTQYF. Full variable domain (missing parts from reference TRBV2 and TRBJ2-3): EPEVTQTPSHQVTQMGQEVILRCVPISNHLYFYWYRQILGQKVEFLVSFYNNEISEKSEIFDDQFSVERPDGSNFTLKIRSTKLEDSAMYFCASSAYTDTQYFGPGTRLTVL.

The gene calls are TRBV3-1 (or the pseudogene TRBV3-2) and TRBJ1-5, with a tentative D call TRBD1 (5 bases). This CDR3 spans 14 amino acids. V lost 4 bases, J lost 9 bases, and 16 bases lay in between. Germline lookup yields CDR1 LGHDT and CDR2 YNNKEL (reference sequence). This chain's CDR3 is CASSPPPGWRPQHF. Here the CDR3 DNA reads TGTGCCAGCAGCCCCCCCCCAGGGTGGCGGCCCCAGCATTTT.

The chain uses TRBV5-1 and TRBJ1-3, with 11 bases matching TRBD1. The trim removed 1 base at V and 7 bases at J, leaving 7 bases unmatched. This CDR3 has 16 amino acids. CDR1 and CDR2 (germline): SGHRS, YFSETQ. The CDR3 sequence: CASSLFGTGGGNTIYF. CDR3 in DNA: TGCGCCAGCAGCTTGTTCGGGACAGGGGGAGGCAACACCATATATTTT.

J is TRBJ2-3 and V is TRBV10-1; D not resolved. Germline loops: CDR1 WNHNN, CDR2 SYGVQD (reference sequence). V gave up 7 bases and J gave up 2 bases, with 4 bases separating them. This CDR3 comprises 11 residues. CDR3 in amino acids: CASTNTDTQYF. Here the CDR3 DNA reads TGCGCCAGCACCAACACAGATACGCAGTATTTT.

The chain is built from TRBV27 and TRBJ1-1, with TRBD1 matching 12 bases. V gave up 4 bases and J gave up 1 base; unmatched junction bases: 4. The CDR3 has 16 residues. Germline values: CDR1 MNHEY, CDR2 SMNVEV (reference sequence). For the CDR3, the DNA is TGTGCCAGCAGTTGGGGACAGGGGGCAGGGAACACTGAAGCTTTCTTT. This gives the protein CASSWGQGAGNTEAFF.

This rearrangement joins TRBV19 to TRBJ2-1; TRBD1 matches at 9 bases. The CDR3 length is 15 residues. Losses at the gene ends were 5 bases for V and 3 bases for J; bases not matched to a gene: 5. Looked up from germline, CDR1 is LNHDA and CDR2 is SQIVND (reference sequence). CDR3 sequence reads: CASSPRTGVYNEQFF. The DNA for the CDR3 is TGTGCCAGTAGTCCCCGGACAGGGGTCTACAATGAGCAGTTCTTC.

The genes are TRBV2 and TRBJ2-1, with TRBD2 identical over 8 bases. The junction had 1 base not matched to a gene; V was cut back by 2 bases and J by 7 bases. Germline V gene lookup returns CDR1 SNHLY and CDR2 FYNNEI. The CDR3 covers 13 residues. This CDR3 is CASSEREGNEQFF. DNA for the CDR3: TGTGCCAGCAGTGAACGGGAGGGGAATGAGCAGTTCTTC.

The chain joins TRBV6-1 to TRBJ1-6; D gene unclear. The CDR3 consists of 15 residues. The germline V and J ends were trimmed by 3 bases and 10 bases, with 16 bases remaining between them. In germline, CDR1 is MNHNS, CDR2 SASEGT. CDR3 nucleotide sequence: TGTGCCAGCAGTGACAATGCGGCCTTGGGGTCACCCCTCCACTTT. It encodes CASSDNAALGSPLHF.

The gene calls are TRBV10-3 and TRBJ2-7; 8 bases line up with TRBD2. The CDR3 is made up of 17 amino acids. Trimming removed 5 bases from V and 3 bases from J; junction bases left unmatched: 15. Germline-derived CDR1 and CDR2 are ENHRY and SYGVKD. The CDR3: CAISLHGDSGTSYEQYF. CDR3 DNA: TGTGCCATCAGTCTTCATGGAGATTCCGGGACTAGCTACGAGCAGTACTTC.

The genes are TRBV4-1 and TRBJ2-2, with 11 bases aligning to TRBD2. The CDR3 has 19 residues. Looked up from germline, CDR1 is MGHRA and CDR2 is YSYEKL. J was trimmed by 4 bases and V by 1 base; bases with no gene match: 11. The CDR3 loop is CASSQGLLTSGRFTGELFF. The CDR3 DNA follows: TGCGCCAGCAGCCAAGGATTACTCACTAGCGGGAGATTCACCGGGGAGCTGTTTTTT.

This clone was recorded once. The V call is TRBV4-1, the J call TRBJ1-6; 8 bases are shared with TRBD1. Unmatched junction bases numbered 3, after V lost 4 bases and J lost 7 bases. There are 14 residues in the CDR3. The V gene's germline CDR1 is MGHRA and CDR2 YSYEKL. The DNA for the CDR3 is TGCGCCAGCAGCCCCGACAGGGGAAATTCACCCCTCCACTTT. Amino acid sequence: CASSPDRGNSPLHF.

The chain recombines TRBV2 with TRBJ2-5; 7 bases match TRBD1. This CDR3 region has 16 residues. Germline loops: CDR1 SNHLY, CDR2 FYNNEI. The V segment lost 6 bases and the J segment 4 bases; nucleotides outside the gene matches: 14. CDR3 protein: CASRGTVLKAVETQYF. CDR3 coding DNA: TGTGCCAGCAGGGGGACAGTCTTAAAGGCGGTAGAGACCCAGTACTTC.

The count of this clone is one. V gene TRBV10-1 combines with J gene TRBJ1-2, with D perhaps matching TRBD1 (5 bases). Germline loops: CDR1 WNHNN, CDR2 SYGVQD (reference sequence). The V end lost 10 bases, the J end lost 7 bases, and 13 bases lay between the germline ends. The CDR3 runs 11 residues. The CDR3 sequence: CAISGGIGYTF. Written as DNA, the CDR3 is TGCGCCATCTCGGGGGGGATTGGCTACACCTTC.

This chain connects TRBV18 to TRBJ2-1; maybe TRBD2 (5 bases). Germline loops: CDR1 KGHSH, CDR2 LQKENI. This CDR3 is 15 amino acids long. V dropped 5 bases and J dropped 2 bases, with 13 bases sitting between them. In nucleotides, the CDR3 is TGTGCCAGCTCATCATCCTACGGGACCTACAATGAGCAGTTCTTC. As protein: CASSSSYGTYNEQFF.

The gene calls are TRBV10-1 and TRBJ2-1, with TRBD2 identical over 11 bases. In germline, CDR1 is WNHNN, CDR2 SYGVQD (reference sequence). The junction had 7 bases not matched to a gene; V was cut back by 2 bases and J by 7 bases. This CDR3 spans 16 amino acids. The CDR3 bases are TGCGCCAGCAGTGAGAGCCCTAGCGGGAGGATTAATGAGCAGTTCTTC. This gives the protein CASSESPSGRINEQFF.

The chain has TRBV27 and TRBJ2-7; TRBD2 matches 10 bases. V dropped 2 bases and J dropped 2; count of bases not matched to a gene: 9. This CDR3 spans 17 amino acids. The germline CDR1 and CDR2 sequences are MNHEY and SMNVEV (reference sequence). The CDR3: CASSLLPVGTSAYEQYF. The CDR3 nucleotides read TGTGCCAGCAGTTTACTCCCCGTCGGGACTAGCGCCTACGAGCAGTACTTC.

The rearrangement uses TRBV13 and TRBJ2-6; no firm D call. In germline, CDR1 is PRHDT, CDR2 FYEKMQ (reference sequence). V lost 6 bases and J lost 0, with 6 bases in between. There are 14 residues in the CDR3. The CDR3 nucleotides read TGTGCCAGCAGATTTAGCTCTGGGGCCAACGTCCTGACTTTC. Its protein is CASRFSSGANVLTF.

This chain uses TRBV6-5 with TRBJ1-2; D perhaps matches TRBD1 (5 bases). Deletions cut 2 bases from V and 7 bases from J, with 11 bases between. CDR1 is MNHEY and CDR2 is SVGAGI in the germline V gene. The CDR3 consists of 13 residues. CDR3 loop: CASSYGQGLGYTF. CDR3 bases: TGTGCCAGCAGTTACGGGCAGGGTCTTGGCTACACCTTC.